This T cell receptor beta chain comes out of a study of blood T cell repertoires in COVID-19. At the level of the study: Specimens from acute and convalescent COVID-19 originated in the United States, Italy and Spain.

Produced via immunoSEQ multiplex PCR; TCRdb's table is partial and in-frame only. The sample shows about 260,000 clones, approximately 83% of them seen only once. The CDR3 length is 12 residues. The TCR sequence derives from a human donor in a cohort sampled during active COVID-19. The sequencing sample was made of peripheral blood. The V and J genes are TRBV21-1 and TRBJ2-1; whether TRBD1, the table's D call, matches the DNA was not checked. TRBV21-1 has pseudogene status. DNA for the CDR3: TGTGCCAGCAATGGGACACCGAATGAGCAGTTCTTC. It specifies CASNGTPNEQFF.